This TCR beta chain comes out of a study of cytomegalovirus exposure and HLA in healthy donors. Study-level background: Roughly 180 million T cells yielded approximately 100 million unique TCR beta sequences, as an earlier analysis found. A data release that came early held approximately 85 million unique TCRs from HLA-typed donors. Whole-study findings and limits: In a later analysis, most CMV-associated TCR beta chains appeared HLA-restricted.

This clone appeared a few times. Its antigen is still unknown. Primers included in the PCR were 60 Vbeta and 13 Jbeta primers. Sequenced by immunoSEQ multiplex PCR; TCRdb stores in-frame clones only, minus some. The table includes fewer than 250,000 clones, over 65% detected once. The CDR3 has 13 amino acids. The V and J ends lost 7 bases and 8 bases respectively, with 15 bases between them. CDR1 is ENHRY and CDR2 is SYGVKD in the germline V gene. This TCR derives from a man aged 40-49 years in good health and CMV-seronegative. The sequencing input was PBMCs. The rearrangement links TRBV10-3 to TRBJ1-5; a weak D match, TRBD1 (6 bases). The CDR3: CAITRTEGEPQHF. CDR3 DNA sequence: TGTGCCATCACCAGAACAGAGGGGGAGCCCCAGCATTTT.